This T cell receptor (beta chain) was identified during a study of CD8 T cells in Susac syndrome. The length of the CDR3 is 18 residues. Germline loops: CDR1 SGHRS, CDR2 YFSETQ. J was trimmed by 4 bases and V by 0 bases; bases with no gene match: 13. Bulk CD8+ and CD4+ cells came from magnetic negative isolation; CD8+ TEMRA by FACS. Random hexamers served to reverse transcribe about 0.5 to 1 ug RNA. One entry per CDR3 protein results from TCRdb running MiXCR on the immunoSEQ multiplex PCR reads. In the table there are some 150,000 distinct CDR3 sequences, around 95% of which are singletons. The chain couples TRBV5-1 to TRBJ2-1, with 7 bases fitting TRBD2. The clonotype comes from a human donor with multiple sclerosis. The source material was CD8+ T cells from PBMCs. The chain's CDR3 is CASSLAGQSGATYNEQFF. The CDR3 nucleotides are TGCGCCAGCAGCTTGGCCGGGCAAAGCGGGGCTACATACAATGAGCAGTTCTTC.